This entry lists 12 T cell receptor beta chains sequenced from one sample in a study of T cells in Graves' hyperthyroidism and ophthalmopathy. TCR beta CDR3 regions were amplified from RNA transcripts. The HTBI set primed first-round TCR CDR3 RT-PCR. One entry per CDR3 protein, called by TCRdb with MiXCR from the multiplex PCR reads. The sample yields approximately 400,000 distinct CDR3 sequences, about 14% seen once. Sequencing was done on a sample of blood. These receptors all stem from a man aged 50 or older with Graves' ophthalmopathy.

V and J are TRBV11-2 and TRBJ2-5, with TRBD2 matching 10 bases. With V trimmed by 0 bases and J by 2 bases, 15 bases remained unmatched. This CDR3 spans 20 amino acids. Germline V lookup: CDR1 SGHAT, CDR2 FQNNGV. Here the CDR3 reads CASSLDAGWLAGVEQETQYF. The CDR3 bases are TGTGCCAGCAGCTTAGATGCGGGGTGGCTAGCGGGAGTAGAACAAGAGACCCAGTACTTC.

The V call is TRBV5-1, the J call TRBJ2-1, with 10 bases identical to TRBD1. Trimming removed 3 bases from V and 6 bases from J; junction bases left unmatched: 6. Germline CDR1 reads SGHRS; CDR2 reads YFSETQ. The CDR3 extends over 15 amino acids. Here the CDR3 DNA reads TGCGCCAGCAGCTCACCGGGACAGGGGCTCAATGAGCAGTTCTTC. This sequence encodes CASSSPGQGLNEQFF.

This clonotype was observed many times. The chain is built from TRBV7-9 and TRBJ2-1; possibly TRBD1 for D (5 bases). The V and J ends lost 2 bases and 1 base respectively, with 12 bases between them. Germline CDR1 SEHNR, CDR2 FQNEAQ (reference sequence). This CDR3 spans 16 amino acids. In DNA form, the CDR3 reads TGTGCCAGCAGCTTATTGGGCAGGGTGTCCTACAATGAGCAGTTCTTC. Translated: CASSLLGRVSYNEQFF.

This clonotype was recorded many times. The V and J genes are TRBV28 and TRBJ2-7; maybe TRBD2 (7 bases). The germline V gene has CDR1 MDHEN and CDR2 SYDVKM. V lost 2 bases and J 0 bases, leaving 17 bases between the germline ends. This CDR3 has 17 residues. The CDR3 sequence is CASSLSRGASGSYEQYF. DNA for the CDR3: TGTGCCAGCAGTTTAAGCCGGGGGGCTAGCGGCTCCTACGAGCAGTACTTC.

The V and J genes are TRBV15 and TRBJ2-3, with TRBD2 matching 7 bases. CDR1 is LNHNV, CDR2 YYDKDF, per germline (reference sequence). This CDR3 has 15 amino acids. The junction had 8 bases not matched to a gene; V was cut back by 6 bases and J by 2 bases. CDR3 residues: CATRGTSANTDTQYF. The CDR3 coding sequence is TGTGCCACCAGAGGCACTAGCGCCAACACAGATACGCAGTATTTT.

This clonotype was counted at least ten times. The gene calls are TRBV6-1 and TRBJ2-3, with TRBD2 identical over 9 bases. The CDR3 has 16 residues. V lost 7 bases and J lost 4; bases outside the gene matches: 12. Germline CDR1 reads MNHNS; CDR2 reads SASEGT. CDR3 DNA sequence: TGTGCCAGCAACGACGGCGGGAGGGCCTCTCCAGATACGCAGTATTTT. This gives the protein CASNDGGRASPDTQYF.

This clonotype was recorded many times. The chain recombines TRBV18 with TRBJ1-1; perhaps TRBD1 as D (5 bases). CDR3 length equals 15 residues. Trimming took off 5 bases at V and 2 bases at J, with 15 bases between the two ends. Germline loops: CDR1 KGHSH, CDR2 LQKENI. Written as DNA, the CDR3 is TGTGCCAGCTCAATGGCGGGGCACAGAAACACTGAAGCTTTCTTT. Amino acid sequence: CASSMAGHRNTEAFF.

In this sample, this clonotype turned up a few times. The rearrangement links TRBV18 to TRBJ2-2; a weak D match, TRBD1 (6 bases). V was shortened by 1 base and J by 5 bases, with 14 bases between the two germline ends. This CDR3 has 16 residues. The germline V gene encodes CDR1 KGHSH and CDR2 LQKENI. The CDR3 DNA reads TGTGCCAGCTCACCACGAACAGGGATTCCTACCGGGGAGCTGTTTTTT. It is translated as CASSPRTGIPTGELFF.

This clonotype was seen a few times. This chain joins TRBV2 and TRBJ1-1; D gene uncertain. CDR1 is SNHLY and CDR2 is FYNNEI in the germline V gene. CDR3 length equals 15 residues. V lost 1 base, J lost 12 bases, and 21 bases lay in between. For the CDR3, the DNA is TGTGCCAGCAGTGAAGGGACGACCTCGTTTCAGGAATCTTTCTTT. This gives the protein CASSEGTTSFQESFF.

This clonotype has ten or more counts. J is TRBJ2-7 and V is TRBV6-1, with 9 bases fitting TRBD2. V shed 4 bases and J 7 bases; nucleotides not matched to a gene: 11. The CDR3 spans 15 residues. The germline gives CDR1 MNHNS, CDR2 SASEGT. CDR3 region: CASSVQAGGPREQYF. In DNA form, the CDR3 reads TGTGCCAGCAGTGTCCAAGCGGGAGGCCCAAGGGAGCAGTACTTC.

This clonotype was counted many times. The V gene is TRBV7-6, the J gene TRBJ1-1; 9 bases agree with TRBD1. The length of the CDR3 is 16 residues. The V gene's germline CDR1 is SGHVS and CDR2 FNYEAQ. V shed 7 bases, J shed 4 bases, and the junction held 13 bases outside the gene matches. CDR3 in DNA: TGTGCCAGCACCATGCAGGCCGGGACAGGGACCACTGAAGCTTTCTTT. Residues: CASTMQAGTGTTEAFF.

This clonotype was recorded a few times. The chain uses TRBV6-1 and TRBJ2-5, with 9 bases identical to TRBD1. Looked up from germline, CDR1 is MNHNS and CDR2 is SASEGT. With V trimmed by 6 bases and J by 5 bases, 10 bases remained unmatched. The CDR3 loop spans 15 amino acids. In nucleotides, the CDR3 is TGTGCCAGCAGAAAAAGGGACAGGGAATGGGAGACCCAGTACTTC. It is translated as CASRKRDREWETQYF.